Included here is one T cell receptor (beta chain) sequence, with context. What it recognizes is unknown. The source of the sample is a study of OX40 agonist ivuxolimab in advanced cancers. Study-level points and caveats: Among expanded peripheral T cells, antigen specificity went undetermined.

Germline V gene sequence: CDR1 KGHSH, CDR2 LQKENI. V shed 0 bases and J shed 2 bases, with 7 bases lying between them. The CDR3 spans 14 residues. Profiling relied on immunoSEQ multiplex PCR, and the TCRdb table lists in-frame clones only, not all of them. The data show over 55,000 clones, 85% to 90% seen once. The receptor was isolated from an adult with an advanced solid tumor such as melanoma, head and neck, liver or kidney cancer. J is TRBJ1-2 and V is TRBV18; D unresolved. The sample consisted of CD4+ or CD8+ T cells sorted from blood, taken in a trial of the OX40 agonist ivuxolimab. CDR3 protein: CASSPPSSNYGYTF. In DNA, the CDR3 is TGTGCCAGCTCACCACCGTCCAGCAACTATGGCTACACCTTC.